The source of this T cell receptor beta chain is a study of blood T cell repertoires in COVID-19. V lost 0 bases and J lost 8, with 25 bases in between. CDR1 and CDR2 from the germline V gene are GTSNPN and SVGIG (reference sequence). The CDR3 is made up of 17 amino acids. This clone was recorded once. Using immunoSEQ multiplex PCR, the repertoire was profiled, and TCRdb retains in-frame clones only, with some absent. The table shows roughly 100,000 clones, with 70% to 85% occurring only once. The sequence was obtained from a man aged 70-80 years with active or convalescent COVID-19. The material sequenced was peripheral blood. This sequence joins TRBV30 and TRBJ1-2; TRBD1 might be the D (5 bases). The CDR3 DNA follows: TGTGCCTGGAGTGTCTCATCTTCGACAGTTACTAAGCGCGGCTACACCTTC. As protein: CAWSVSSSTVTKRGYTF.